This T cell receptor (beta chain) was sequenced for a study of spatial heterogeneity in lung cancer. Study information: Sequences of the beta chain were consistently detected in greater numbers than alpha-chain sequences.

Regarding the study as a whole: Circulating ubiquitous expanded tumor TCRs were observed more frequently at resection than at follow-up.

A single record per CDR3 protein comes from TCRdb applying MiXCR to the 5' RACE reads. Seen here are about 17,000 distinct CDR3 sequences, about 22% observed once, and the top ten hold about 19%. This CDR3 has 10 residues. Trimming took 7 bases from V and 5 from J, leaving 7 bases between them. Germline V gives CDR1 SQVTM, CDR2 ANQGSEA. Of note for this clonotype: Its target is unknown.

Time point meaning: sample taken at primary tumor resection. Sequencing covered unsorted whole RNA taken from tumor, nontumor lung or frozen PBMC. The source was PBMCs, collected at surgery. The chain joins TRBV29-1 to TRBJ2-3; D gene unclear. The TCR sequence derives from a female donor with early-stage non-small cell lung cancer. CDR3 coding DNA: TGCAGCGCCACCGAAGATACGCAGTATTTT. Translated, it gives CSATEDTQYF.